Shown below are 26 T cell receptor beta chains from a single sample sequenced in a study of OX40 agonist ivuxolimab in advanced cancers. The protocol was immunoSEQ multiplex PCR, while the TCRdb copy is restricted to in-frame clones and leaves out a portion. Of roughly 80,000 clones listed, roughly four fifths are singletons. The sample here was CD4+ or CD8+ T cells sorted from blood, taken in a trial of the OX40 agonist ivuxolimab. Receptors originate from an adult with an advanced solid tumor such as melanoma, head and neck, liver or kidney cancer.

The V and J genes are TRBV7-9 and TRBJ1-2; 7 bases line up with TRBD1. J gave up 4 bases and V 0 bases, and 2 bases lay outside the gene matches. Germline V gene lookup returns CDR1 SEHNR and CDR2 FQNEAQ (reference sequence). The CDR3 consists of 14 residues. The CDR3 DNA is TGTGCCAGCAGCTTAGCTCGGGACAGCTATGGCTACACCTTC. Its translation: CASSLARDSYGYTF.

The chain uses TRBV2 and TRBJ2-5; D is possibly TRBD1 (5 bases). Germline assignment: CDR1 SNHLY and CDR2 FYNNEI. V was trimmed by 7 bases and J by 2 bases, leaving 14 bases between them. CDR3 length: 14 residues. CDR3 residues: CASTRGLGQETQYF. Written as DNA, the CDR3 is TGTGCCAGCACTAGGGGCTTGGGGCAAGAGACCCAGTACTTC.

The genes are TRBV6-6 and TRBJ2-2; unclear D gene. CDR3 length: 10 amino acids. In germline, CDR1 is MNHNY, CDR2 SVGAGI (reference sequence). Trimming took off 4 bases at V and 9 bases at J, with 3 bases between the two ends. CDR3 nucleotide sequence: TGTGCCAGCAGTTCTCGGGAGCTGTTTTTT. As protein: CASSSRELFF.

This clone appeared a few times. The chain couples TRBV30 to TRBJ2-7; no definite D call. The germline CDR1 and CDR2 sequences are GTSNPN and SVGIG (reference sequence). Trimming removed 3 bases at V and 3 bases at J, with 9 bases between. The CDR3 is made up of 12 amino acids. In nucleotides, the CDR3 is TGTGCCTGGAGCCCTCCTGACTACGAGCAGTACTTC. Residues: CAWSPPDYEQYF.

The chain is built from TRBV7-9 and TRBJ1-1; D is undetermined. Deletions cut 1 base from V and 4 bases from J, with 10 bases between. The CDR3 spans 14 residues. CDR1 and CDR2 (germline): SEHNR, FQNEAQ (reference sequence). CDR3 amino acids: CASSLDGVVTEAFF. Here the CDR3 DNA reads TGTGCCAGCAGCTTAGATGGCGTTGTCACTGAAGCTTTCTTT.

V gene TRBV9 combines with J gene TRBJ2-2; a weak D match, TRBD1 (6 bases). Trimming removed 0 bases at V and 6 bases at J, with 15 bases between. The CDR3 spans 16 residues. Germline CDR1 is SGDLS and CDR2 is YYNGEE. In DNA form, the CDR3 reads TGTGCCAGCAGCGTAGCTTCACAGGGCGGCGCCGGGGAGCTGTTTTTT. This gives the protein CASSVASQGGAGELFF.

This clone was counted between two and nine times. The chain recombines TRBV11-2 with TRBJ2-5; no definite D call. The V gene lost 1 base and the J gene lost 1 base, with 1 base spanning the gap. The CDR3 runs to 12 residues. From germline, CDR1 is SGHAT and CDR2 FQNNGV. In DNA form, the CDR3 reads TGTGCCAGCAGCTTAGGCCAAGAGACCCAGTACTTC. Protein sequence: CASSLGQETQYF.

CDR3 amino acids: CASTLGREGRYTF. The CDR3 nucleotides are TGTGCCAGCACGCTAGGACGAGAGGGCCGCTACACCTTC. The chain recombines TRBV28 with TRBJ1-2, with D uncertain. CDR1 and CDR2 from the germline V gene are MDHEN and SYDVKM. The CDR3 consists of 13 residues. V lost 7 bases and J lost 9, with 18 bases in between.

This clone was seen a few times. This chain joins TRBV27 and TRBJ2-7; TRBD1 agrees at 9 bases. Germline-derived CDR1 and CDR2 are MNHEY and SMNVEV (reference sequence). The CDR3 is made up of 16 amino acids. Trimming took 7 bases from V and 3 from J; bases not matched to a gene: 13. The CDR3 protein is CASKSLRWTGDYEQYF. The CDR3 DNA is TGTGCCAGCAAGAGCCTCCGTTGGACAGGGGACTACGAGCAGTACTTC.

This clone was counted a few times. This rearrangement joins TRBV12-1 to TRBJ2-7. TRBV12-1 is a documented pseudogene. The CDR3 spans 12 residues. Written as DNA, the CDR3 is TGTGCCAGCAGCTTTGCAGGGACCGAGCAGTACTTC. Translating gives CASSFAGTEQYF.

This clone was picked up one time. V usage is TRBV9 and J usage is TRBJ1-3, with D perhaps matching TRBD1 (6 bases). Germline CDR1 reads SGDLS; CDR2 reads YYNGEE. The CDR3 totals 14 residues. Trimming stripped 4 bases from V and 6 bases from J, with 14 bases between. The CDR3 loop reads CASSPDGGLNTIYF. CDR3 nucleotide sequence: TGTGCCAGCAGCCCAGACGGGGGGCTAAACACCATATATTTT.

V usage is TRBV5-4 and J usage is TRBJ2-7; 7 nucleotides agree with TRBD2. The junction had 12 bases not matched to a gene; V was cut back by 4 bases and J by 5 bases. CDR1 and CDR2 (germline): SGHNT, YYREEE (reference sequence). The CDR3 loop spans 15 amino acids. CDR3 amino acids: CASSPRQTGGDEQYF. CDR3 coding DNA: TGTGCCAGCAGCCCAAGACAAACTGGGGGGGACGAGCAGTACTTC.

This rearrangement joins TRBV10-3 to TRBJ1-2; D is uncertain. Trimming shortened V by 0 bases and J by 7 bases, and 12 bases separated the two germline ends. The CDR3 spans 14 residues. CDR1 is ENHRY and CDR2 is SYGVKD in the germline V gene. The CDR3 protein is CAISESPRTGGYTF. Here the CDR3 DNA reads TGTGCCATCAGTGAGTCTCCCCGGACGGGTGGCTACACCTTC.

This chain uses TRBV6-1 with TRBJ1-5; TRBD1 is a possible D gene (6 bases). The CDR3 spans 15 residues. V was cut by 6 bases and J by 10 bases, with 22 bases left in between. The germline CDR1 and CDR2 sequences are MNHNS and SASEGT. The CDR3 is CASSRTWGASIPQHF. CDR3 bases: TGTGCCAGCAGCCGAACGTGGGGGGCGTCTATTCCCCAGCATTTT.

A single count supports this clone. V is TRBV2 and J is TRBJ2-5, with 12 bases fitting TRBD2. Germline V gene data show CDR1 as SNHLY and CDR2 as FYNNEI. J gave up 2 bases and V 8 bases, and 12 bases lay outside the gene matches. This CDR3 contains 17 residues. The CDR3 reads CASFASSGGAIQETQYF. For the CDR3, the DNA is TGTGCCAGCTTCGCTTCTAGCGGGGGGGCCATTCAAGAGACCCAGTACTTC. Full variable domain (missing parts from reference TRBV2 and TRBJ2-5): EPEVTQTPSHQVTQMGQEVILRCVPISNHLYFYWYRQILGQKVEFLVSFYNNEISEKSEIFDDQFSVERPDGSNFTLKIRSTKLEDSAMYFCASFASSGGAIQETQYFGPGTRLLVL.

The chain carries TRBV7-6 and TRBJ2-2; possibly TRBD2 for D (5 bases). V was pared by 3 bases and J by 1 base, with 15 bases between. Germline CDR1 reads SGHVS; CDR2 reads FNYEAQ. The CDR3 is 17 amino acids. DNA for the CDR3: TGTGCCAGCAGCTTGAGGGCATCCTTGGGGAACACCGGGGAGCTGTTTTTT. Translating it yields CASSLRASLGNTGELFF.

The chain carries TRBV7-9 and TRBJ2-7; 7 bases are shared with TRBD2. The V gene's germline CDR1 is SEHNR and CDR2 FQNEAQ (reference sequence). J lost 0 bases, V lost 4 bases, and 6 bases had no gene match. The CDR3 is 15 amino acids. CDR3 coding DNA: TGTGCCAGCAGCTCCTGGACTAGTGCCTCCTACGAGCAGTACTTC. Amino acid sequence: CASSSWTSASYEQYF.

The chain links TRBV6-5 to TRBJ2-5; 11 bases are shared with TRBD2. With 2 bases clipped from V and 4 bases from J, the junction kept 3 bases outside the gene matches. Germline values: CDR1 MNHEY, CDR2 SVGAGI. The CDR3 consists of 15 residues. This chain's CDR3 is CASSYVTSGGETQYF. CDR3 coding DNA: TGTGCCAGCAGTTACGTAACTAGCGGGGGAGAGACCCAGTACTTC.

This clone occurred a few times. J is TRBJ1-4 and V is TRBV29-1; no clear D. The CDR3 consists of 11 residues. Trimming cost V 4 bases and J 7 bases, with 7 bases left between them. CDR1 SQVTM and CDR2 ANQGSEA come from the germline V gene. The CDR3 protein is CSVVSREKLFF. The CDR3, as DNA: TGCAGCGTTGTCAGCCGTGAAAAACTGTTTTTT.

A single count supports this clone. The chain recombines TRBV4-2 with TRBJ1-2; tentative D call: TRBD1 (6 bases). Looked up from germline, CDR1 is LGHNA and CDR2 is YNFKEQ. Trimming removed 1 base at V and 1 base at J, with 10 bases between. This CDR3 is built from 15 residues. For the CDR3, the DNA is TGTGCCAGCAGCCAAGTTACAGGGAATAACTATGGCTACACCTTC. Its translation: CASSQVTGNNYGYTF.

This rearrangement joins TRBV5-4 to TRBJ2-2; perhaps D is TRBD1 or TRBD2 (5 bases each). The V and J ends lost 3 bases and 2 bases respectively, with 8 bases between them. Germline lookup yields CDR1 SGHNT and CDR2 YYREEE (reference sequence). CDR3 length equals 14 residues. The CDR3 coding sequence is TGTGCCAGCAGCTCCGGGGCCAACACCGGGGAGCTGTTTTTT. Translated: CASSSGANTGELFF.

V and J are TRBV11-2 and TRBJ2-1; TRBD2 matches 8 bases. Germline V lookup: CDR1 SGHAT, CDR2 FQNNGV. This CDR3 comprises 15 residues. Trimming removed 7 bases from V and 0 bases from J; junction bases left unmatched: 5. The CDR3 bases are TGTGCCAGCAACCGGGGGGGCAGCTCCTACAATGAGCAGTTCTTC. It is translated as CASNRGGSSYNEQFF.

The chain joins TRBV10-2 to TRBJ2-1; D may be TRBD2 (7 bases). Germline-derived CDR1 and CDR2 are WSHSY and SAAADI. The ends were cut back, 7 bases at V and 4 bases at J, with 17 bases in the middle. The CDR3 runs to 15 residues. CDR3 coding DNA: TGCGCCAGCAAGGAAGGGGGGGGGATATACAATGAGCAGTTCTTC. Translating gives CASKEGGGIYNEQFF.

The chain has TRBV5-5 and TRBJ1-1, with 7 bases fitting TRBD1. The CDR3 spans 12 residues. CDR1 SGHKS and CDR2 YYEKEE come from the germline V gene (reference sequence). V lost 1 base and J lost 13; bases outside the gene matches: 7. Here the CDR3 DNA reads TGTGCCAGCAGCTTGCTCACAGGGGTGGATTTCTTT. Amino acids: CASSLLTGVDFF.

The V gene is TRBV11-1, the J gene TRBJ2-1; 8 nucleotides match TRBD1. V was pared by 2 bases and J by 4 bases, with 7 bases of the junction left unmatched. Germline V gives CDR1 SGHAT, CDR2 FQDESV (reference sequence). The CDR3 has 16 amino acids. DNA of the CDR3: TGTGCCAGCAGCTTACAGGGGGCTAGTCAATACAATGAGCAGTTCTTC. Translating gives CASSLQGASQYNEQFF.

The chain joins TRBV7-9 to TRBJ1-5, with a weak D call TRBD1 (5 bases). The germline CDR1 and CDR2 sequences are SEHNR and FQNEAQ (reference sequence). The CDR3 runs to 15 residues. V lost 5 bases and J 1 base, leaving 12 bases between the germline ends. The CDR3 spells CASSPDWDSNQPQHF. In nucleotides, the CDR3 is TGTGCCAGCAGCCCCGACTGGGACAGCAATCAGCCCCAGCATTTT.